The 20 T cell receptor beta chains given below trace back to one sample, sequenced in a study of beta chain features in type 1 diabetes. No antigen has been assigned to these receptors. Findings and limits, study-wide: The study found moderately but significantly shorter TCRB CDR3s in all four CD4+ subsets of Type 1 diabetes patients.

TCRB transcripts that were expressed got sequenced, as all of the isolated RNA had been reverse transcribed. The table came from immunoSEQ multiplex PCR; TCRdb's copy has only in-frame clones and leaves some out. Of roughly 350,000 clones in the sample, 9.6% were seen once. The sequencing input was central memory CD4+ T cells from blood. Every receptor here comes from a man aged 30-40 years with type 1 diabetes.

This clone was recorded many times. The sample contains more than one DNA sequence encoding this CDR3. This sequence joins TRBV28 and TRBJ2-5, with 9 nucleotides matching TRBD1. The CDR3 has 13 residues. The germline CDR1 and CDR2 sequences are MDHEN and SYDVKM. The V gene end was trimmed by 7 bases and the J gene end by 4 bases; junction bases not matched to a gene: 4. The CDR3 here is CASILGQGETQYF. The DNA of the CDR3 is TGTGCCAGCATCCTGGGACAGGGAGAGACCCAGTACTTC.

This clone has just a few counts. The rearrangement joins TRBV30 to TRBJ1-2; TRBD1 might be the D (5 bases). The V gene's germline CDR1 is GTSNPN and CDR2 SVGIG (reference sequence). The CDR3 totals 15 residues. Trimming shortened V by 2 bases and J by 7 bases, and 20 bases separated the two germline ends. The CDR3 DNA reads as TGTGCCTGGAGTACGTTGCAGGGACTCACTAGTGGCTACACCTTC. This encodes CAWSTLQGLTSGYTF.

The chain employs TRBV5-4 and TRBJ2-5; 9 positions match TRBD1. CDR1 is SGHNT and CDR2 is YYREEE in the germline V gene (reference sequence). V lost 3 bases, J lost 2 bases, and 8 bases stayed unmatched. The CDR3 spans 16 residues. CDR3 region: CASSSYTGGGQETQYF. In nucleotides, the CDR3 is TGTGCCAGCAGCTCCTACACAGGGGGCGGGCAAGAGACCCAGTACTTC.

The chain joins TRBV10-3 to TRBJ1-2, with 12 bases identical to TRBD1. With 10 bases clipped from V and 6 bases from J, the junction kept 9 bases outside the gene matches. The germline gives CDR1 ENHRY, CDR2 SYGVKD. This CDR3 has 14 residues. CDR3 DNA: TGTGCCACCATAGGGACAGGGGGCGCGGATGGCTACACCTTC. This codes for CATIGTGGADGYTF.

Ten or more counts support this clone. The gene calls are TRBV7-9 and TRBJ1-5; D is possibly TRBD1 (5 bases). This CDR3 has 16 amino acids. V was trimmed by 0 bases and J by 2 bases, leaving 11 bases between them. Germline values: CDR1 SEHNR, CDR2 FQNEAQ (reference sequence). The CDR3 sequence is CASSLASGLGNQPQHF. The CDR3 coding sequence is TGTGCCAGCAGCTTAGCTTCGGGGCTCGGCAATCAGCCCCAGCATTTT.

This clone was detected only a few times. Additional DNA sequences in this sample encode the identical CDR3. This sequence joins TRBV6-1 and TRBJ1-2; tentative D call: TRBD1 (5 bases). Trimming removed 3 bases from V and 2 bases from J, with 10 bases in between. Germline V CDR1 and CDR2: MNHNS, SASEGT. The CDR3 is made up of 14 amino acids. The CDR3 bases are TGTGCCAGCAGTGAGGGGACGGTGAACTATGGCTACACCTTC. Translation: CASSEGTVNYGYTF.

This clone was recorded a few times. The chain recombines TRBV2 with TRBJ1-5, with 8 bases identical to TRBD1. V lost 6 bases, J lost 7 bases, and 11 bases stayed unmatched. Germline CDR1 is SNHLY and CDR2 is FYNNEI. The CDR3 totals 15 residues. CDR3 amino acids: CASSPEAGGYQPQHF. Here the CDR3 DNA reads TGTGCCAGCAGCCCTGAAGCAGGGGGCTACCAGCCCCAGCATTTT.

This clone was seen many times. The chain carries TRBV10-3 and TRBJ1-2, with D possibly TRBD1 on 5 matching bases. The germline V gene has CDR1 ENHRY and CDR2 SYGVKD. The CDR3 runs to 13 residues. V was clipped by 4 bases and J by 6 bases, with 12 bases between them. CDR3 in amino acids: CAISATGTDGYTF. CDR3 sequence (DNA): TGTGCCATCAGTGCCACAGGCACCGATGGCTACACCTTC.

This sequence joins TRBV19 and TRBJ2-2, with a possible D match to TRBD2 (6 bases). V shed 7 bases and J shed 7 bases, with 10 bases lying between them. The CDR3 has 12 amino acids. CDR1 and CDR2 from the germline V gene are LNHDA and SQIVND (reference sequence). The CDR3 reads CASIRGSGELFF. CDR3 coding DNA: TGTGCCAGTATACGGGGGAGCGGGGAGCTGTTTTTT.

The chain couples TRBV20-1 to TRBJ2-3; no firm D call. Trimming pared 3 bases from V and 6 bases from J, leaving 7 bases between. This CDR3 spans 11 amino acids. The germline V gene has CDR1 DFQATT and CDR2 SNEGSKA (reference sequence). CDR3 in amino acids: CSASFLDTQYF. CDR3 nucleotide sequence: TGCAGTGCTAGTTTTCTGGATACGCAGTATTTT.

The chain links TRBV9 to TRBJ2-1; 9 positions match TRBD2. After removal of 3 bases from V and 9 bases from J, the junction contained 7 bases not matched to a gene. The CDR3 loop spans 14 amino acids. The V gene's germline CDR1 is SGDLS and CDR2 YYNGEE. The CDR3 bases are TGTGCCAGCAGCGCCTCACTAGCGGGCCTTGAGCAGTTCTTC. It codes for CASSASLAGLEQFF.

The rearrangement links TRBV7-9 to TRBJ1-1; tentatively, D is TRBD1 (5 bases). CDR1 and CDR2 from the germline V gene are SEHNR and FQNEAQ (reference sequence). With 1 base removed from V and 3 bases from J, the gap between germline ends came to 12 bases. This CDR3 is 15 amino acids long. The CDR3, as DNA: TGTGCCAGCAGCTTAGGAGGTTCAGGGTACACTGAAGCTTTCTTT. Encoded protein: CASSLGGSGYTEAFF.

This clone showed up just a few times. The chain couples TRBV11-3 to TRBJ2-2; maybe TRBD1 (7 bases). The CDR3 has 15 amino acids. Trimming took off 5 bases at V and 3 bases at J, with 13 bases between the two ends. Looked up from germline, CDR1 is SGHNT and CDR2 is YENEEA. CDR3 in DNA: TGTGCCAGCAGCCAGGGGGGTGATGACACCGGGGAGCTGTTTTTT. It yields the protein CASSQGGDDTGELFF.

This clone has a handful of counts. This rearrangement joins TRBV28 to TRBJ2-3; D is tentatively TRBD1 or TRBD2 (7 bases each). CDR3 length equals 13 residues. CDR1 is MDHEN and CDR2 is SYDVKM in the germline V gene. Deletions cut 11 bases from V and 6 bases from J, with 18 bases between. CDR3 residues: CALSGGGTDTQYF. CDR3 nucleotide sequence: TGTGCCCTCTCAGGGGGAGGGACGGATACGCAGTATTTT.

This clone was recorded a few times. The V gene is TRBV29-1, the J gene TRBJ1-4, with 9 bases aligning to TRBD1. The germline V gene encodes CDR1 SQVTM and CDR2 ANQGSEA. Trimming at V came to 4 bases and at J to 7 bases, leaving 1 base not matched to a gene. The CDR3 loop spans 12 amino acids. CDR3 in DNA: TGCAGCGTTGGACAGGGGGTTGAAAAACTGTTTTTT. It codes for CSVGQGVEKLFF.

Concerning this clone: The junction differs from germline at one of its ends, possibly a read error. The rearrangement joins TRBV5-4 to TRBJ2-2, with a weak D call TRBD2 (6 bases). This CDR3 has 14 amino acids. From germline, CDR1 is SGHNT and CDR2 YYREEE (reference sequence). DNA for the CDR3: TGCGCCAGCAGCCAAGGAGGGGCAGCCGGGGAGCTGTTTTTT. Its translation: CASSQGGAAGELFF.

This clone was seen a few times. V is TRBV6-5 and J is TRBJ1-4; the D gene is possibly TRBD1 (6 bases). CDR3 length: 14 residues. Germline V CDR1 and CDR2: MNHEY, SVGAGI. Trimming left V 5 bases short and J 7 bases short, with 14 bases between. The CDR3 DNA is TGTGCCAGCAGTGAAATGGGACATCTTGAAAAACTGTTTTTT. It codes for CASSEMGHLEKLFF.

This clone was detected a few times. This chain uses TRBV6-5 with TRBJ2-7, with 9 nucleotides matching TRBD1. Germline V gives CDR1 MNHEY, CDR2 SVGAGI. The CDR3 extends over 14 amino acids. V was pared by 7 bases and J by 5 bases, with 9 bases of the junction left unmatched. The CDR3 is CASNRDRVYHEQYF. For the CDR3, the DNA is TGTGCCAGCAATCGGGACAGGGTTTACCACGAGCAGTACTTC.

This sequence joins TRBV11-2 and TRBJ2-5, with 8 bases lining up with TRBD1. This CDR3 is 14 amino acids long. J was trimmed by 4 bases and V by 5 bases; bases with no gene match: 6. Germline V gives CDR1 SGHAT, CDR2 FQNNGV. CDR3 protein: CASSPMDRVETQYF. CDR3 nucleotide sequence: TGTGCCAGCAGCCCAATGGACAGGGTAGAGACCCAGTACTTC. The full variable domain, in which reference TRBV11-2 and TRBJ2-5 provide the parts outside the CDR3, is EAGVAQSPRYKIIEKRQSVAFWCNPISGHATLYWYQQILGQGPKLLIQFQNNGVVDDSQLPKDRFSAERLKGVDSTLKIQPAKLEDSAVYLCASSPMDRVETQYFGPGTRLLVL.

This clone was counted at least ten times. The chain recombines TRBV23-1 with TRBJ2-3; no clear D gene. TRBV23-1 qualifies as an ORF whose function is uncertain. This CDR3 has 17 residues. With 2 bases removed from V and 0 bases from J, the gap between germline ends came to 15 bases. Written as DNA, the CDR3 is TGCGCCAGCAGTCAAGAGAACTCCCCGCCCAGCACAGATACGCAGTATTTT. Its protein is CASSQENSPPSTDTQYF.